Presented here are 24 T cell receptor beta chains from one specimen sequenced in a study of T-cell memory formation after mild COVID-19. TCRdb passed the 5' RACE reads through MiXCR, listing each CDR3 protein once. The profile shows approximately 400,000 distinct CDR3 sequences, around 24% of them singletons. The sequencing sample was made of PBMCs or a T cell subset sorted from them (not recorded which). The receptors stem from an adult woman who had mild COVID-19 (a few samples of this study predate the infection). Cell type and time point are not known.

This clonotype was counted at least ten times. The rearrangement joins TRBV5-1 to TRBJ2-4; D tentatively reads TRBD1 or TRBD2 (5 bases each). Germline CDR1 and CDR2: SGHRS and YFSETQ. Trimming shortened V by 7 bases and J by 8 bases, and 22 bases separated the two germline ends. The CDR3 is made up of 15 amino acids. CDR3 DNA: TGCGCCAGCTCGAAACCGGAGGACAATGAGGACATTCAGTACTTC. Translating gives CASSKPEDNEDIQYF.

The chain joins TRBV20-1 to TRBJ2-7, with TRBD2 identical over 7 bases. Germline assignment: CDR1 DFQATT and CDR2 SNEGSKA (reference sequence). The trim removed 0 bases at V and 0 bases at J, leaving 8 bases unmatched. This CDR3 contains 16 residues. The CDR3 reads CSARDLLAGSSYEQYF. Written as DNA, the CDR3 is TGCAGTGCTAGAGATTTGTTAGCGGGCAGCTCCTACGAGCAGTACTTC.

This clonotype has more than one count but fewer than ten. This rearrangement joins TRBV7-2 to TRBJ2-2, with unresolved D. The germline CDR1 and CDR2 sequences are SGHTA and FQGNSA. V was cut by 1 base and J by 9 bases, with 9 bases left in between. CDR3 size: 13 residues. CDR3 nucleotide sequence: TGTGCCAGCAGCTTAGTACGATCCTGGGAGCTGTTTTTT. As protein: CASSLVRSWELFF.

In this sample, this clonotype turned up many times. The CDR3: CASSLAATDTQYF. In nucleotides, the CDR3 is TGTGCCAGCAGCTTGGCCGCCACAGATACGCAGTATTTT. This rearrangement joins TRBV7-2 to TRBJ2-3; D call uncertain. The V end was cut by 3 bases, the J end by 2 bases, with 6 bases between. The CDR3 contains 13 residues. Germline assignment: CDR1 SGHTA and CDR2 FQGNSA.

This clonotype appeared a few times. The rearrangement uses TRBV9 and TRBJ1-2; 7 nucleotides match TRBD1. V gave up 3 bases and J gave up 3 bases; unmatched junction bases: 8. Germline V lookup: CDR1 SGDLS, CDR2 YYNGEE. This CDR3 is 15 amino acids long. CDR3 DNA: TGTGCCAGCAGCGCGGGGTGGGACAGACACTATGGCTACACCTTC. This translates into CASSAGWDRHYGYTF.

This chain joins TRBV12-3 or TRBV12-4 and TRBJ2-3, with D possibly TRBD2 on 5 matching bases. Trimming took off 5 bases at V and 6 bases at J, with 15 bases between the two ends. The CDR3 spans 14 residues. The CDR3 spells CASSPSGSEDTQYF. The CDR3 bases are TGTGCCAGCAGTCCCTCGGGGTCAGAGGATACGCAGTATTTT.

This chain connects TRBV4-2 to TRBJ2-7; 13 nucleotides align to TRBD2. This CDR3 has 16 residues. Germline CDR1 is LGHNA and CDR2 is YNFKEQ. Losses at the gene ends were 2 bases for V and 3 bases for J; bases not matched to a gene: 4. The CDR3 DNA reads TGTGCCAGCAGCCAACTGGGGACTAGCGGGGACTACGAGCAGTACTTC. It codes for CASSQLGTSGDYEQYF.

The rearrangement joins TRBV7-9 to TRBJ2-2; 7 bases agree with TRBD2. With V trimmed by 6 bases and J by 0 bases, 7 bases remained unmatched. This CDR3 comprises 16 residues. Germline V CDR1 and CDR2: SEHNR, FQNEAQ (reference sequence). This chain's CDR3 is CASSRGSGANTGELFF. In DNA form, the CDR3 reads TGTGCCAGCAGTCGCGGGAGCGGCGCGAACACCGGGGAGCTGTTTTTT.

This chain uses TRBV4-1 with TRBJ2-7; a weak D match, TRBD2 (5 bases). The V end lost 0 bases, the J end lost 2 bases, and 20 bases lay between the germline ends. The CDR3 totals 18 residues. The germline gives CDR1 MGHRA, CDR2 YSYEKL. As DNA, the CDR3 is TGCGCCAGCAGCCAAGACCCTCCTCGAGCGCTAGCCACCTACGAGCAGTACTTC. It is translated as CASSQDPPRALATYEQYF.

This clonotype was counted only a few times. DNA for the CDR3: TGTGCCAGCAAGGTCGGGGGGCATTCAGATACGCAGTATTTT. Its translation: CASKVGGHSDTQYF. The V call is TRBV6-6, the J call TRBJ2-3; D might be TRBD2 (7 bases). The CDR3 consists of 14 residues. The ends were cut back, 7 bases at V and 4 bases at J, with 15 bases in the middle. Germline V gene data show CDR1 as MNHNY and CDR2 as SVGAGI (reference sequence).

This clonotype showed up just a few times. The CDR3: CASSPRVVRNTEAFF. The CDR3 nucleotides read TGTGCCAGCAGCCCCAGGGTGGTCCGTAACACTGAAGCTTTCTTT. This chain uses TRBV5-6 with TRBJ1-1, with D perhaps matching TRBD1 (5 bases). The V end was cut by 4 bases, the J end by 2 bases, with 15 bases between. The germline CDR1 and CDR2 sequences are SGHDT and YYEEEE. CDR3 size: 15 residues.

The J gene is TRBJ2-7, the V gene TRBV25-1; D is uncertain. The CDR3 consists of 14 residues. CDR1 is MGHDK, CDR2 SYGVNS, per germline. The V end was cut by 2 bases, the J end by 4 bases, with 12 bases between. The CDR3: CASSENQATYEQYF. CDR3 coding DNA: TGTGCCAGCAGTGAAAACCAGGCCACTTACGAGCAGTACTTC.

This clonotype was seen more than once but under ten times. This chain uses TRBV11-1 with TRBJ1-2; 10 bases match TRBD1. Germline CDR1 SGHAT, CDR2 FQDESV (reference sequence). The CDR3 covers 14 residues. The ends lost 4 bases at V and 8 bases at J; junction bases unmatched: 7. In DNA form, the CDR3 reads TGTGCCAGCAGCTCCGAGACAGGGGGCTACGGCTACACCTTC. This sequence encodes CASSSETGGYGYTF.

This clonotype was recorded once. The rearrangement links TRBV5-1 to TRBJ2-1; no clear D. Germline CDR1 is SGHRS and CDR2 is YFSETQ. The CDR3 extends over 16 amino acids. V was trimmed by 0 bases and J by 9 bases, leaving 19 bases between them. CDR3 DNA sequence: TGCGCCAGCAGCTTGGGGGCTTTCGGAGTCAACACTGAGCAGTTCTTC. Encoded protein: CASSLGAFGVNTEQFF.

This clonotype was recorded a few times. This chain connects TRBV12-3 or TRBV12-4 to TRBJ1-5; 7 nucleotides line up with TRBD1. The CDR3 totals 15 residues. Trimming took 6 bases from V and 2 from J; bases not matched to a gene: 7. The CDR3 spells CASRPDRVGNQPQHF. The CDR3 nucleotides read TGTGCCAGCAGACCCGACAGGGTTGGCAATCAGCCCCAGCATTTT.

This clonotype was found a few times. CDR3 bases: TGTGCCAGTAGTATAGTTTCACCGGACGAGCAGTTCTTC. As protein: CASSIVSPDEQFF. V and J are TRBV19 and TRBJ2-1; D gene unclear. V was trimmed by 1 base and J by 10 bases, leaving 11 bases between them. The CDR3 loop spans 13 amino acids. The germline gives CDR1 LNHDA, CDR2 SQIVND (reference sequence).

The chain carries TRBV6-6 and TRBJ1-2; 7 nucleotides agree with TRBD1. CDR3 length: 15 amino acids. CDR1 and CDR2 (germline): MNHNY, SVGAGI (reference sequence). V shed 6 bases and J 7 bases; nucleotides not matched to a gene: 14. The CDR3 region is CASSFGQALERGYTF. The CDR3, as DNA: TGTGCCAGCAGCTTTGGACAGGCCCTGGAGCGTGGCTACACCTTC.

This clonotype was recorded a few times. This rearrangement joins TRBV7-9 to TRBJ2-1; 9 bases map to TRBD1. With 4 bases clipped from V and 2 bases from J, the junction kept 9 bases outside the gene matches. The CDR3 consists of 17 residues. CDR1 SEHNR and CDR2 FQNEAQ come from the germline V gene (reference sequence). In DNA form, the CDR3 reads TGTGCCAGCAGCTCGCCCCGGGACAGGGTGCCCTACAATGAGCAGTTCTTC. Translation: CASSSPRDRVPYNEQFF.

This clonotype appeared a few times. The chain employs TRBV2 and TRBJ2-3; 8 nucleotides align to TRBD2. This CDR3 comprises 13 residues. Per the germline V gene, CDR1 is SNHLY and CDR2 is FYNNEI. V was pared by 8 bases and J by 2 bases, with 3 bases of the junction left unmatched. The CDR3 nucleotides read TGTGCCAGCGCTAGCGGGCTCACAGATACGCAGTATTTT. This translates into CASASGLTDTQYF.

The rearrangement links TRBV12-3 or TRBV12-4 to TRBJ1-2; D unclear. The CDR3 is made up of 13 amino acids. Trimming pared 5 bases from V and 4 bases from J, leaving 11 bases between. The CDR3, as DNA: TGTGCCAGCAGTCGCTCGGGTCTCTATGGCTACACCTTC. Its translation: CASSRSGLYGYTF.

This chain connects TRBV20-1 to TRBJ1-2; tentative D call: TRBD1 (5 bases). V lost 6 bases to trimming and J lost 8 bases, with 19 bases between them. CDR3 length equals 13 residues. CDR1 and CDR2 from the germline V gene are DFQATT and SNEGSKA (reference sequence). The CDR3 DNA is TGCAGTGCGGAGAGGCCAGGACAAGAGGGCTACACCTTC. It specifies CSAERPGQEGYTF.

This clonotype was recorded a few times. V gene TRBV7-9 combines with J gene TRBJ2-5, with TRBD2 matching over 11 bases. The CDR3 length is 14 residues. V lost 8 bases to trimming and J lost 3 bases; unmatched junction nucleotides: 5. The V gene's germline CDR1 is SEHNR and CDR2 FQNEAQ (reference sequence). CDR3 sequence reads: CASGPGLAEETQYF. CDR3 nucleotide sequence: TGTGCCAGCGGGCCGGGACTAGCGGAAGAGACCCAGTACTTC.

This clonotype was observed a handful of times. The chain links TRBV5-1 to TRBJ2-7; D gene ambiguous. Trimming stripped 0 bases from V and 3 bases from J, with 16 bases between. This CDR3 region has 16 residues. CDR1 and CDR2 from the germline V gene are SGHRS and YFSETQ. The CDR3 loop reads CASSLVSPDGGYEQYF. The CDR3 coding sequence is TGCGCCAGCAGCTTGGTTTCGCCCGACGGTGGCTACGAGCAGTACTTC.

The chain combines TRBV5-1 with TRBJ2-3, with 9 bases fitting TRBD1. With V trimmed by 7 bases and J by 0 bases, 0 bases remained unmatched. The CDR3 is 13 residues long. Germline V lookup: CDR1 SGHRS, CDR2 YFSETQ. The CDR3 nucleotides read TGCGCCAGCGGGACAGGGAGCACAGATACGCAGTATTTT. Translating it yields CASGTGSTDTQYF.